The next 5 T cell receptor beta chains were all read from a single sample in a study of OX40 agonist ivuxolimab in advanced cancers. Profiled with immunoSEQ multiplex PCR; TCRdb holds only in-frame clones, not every one. The repertoire includes about 39,000 clones, roughly 92% of them detected once, and 20% to 25% sits in the top ten. Sequenced here: CD4+ or CD8+ T cells sorted from blood, sampled in a trial of the OX40 agonist ivuxolimab. The receptors originated from an adult with an advanced solid tumor such as melanoma, head and neck, liver or kidney cancer.

This clone came up once. This sequence joins TRBV10-3 and TRBJ2-7; D unresolved. The CDR3 is 12 residues long. The germline V gene has CDR1 ENHRY and CDR2 SYGVKD. The V end was cut by 2 bases, the J end by 7 bases, with 9 bases between. Here the CDR3 reads CAISETIREQYF. For the CDR3, the DNA is TGTGCCATCAGTGAGACAATACGAGAGCAGTACTTC.

This clone was seen more than once but under ten times. V gene TRBV7-9 combines with J gene TRBJ2-7; D is undetermined. V shed 4 bases and J shed 5 bases, with 6 bases lying between them. The CDR3 extends over 11 amino acids. Looked up from germline, CDR1 is SEHNR and CDR2 is FQNEAQ (reference sequence). The CDR3 loop reads CASSWADEQYF. For the CDR3, the DNA is TGTGCCAGCAGCTGGGCCGACGAGCAGTACTTC.

The CDR3 DNA follows: TGCGCCAGCAGTGATTTTGGGGGTAGCGATCACATTCAGTACTTC. Its translation is CASSDFGGSDHIQYF. The rearrangement joins TRBV10-1 to TRBJ2-4; TRBD1 or TRBD2 may be the D gene (5 bases each). CDR1 and CDR2 from the germline V gene are WNHNN and SYGVQD (reference sequence). There are 15 residues in the CDR3. The ends were cut back, 3 bases at V and 8 bases at J, with 17 bases in the middle.

This clone was picked up a small number of times. The CDR3 DNA is TGTGCCACCAGATATTTGCGGGTACCGAACACCGGGGAGCTGTTTTTT. Amino acid sequence: CATRYLRVPNTGELFF. J is TRBJ2-2 and V is TRBV21-1; the table calls TRBD2, which could not be checked here. TRBV21-1 is a pseudogene segment. The CDR3 contains 16 residues.

The chain links TRBV7-9 to TRBJ2-3; 7 positions match TRBD2. This CDR3 comprises 16 residues. Germline CDR1 and CDR2: SEHNR and FQNEAQ (reference sequence). Trimming cost V 2 bases and J 6 bases; bases outside gene matches: 11. The CDR3 DNA is TGTGCCAGCAGCTTAAGTCTGCGGGAGCTTATGGATACGCAGTATTTT. This encodes CASSLSLRELMDTQYF. Using reference TRBV7-9 and TRBJ2-3 for the parts outside the CDR3, the full variable domain is DTGVSQNPRHKITKRGQNVTFRCDPISEHNRLYWYRQTLGQGPEFLTYFQNEAQLEKSRLLSDRFSAERPKGSFSTLEIQRTEQGDSAMYLCASSLSLRELMDTQYFGPGTRLTVL.